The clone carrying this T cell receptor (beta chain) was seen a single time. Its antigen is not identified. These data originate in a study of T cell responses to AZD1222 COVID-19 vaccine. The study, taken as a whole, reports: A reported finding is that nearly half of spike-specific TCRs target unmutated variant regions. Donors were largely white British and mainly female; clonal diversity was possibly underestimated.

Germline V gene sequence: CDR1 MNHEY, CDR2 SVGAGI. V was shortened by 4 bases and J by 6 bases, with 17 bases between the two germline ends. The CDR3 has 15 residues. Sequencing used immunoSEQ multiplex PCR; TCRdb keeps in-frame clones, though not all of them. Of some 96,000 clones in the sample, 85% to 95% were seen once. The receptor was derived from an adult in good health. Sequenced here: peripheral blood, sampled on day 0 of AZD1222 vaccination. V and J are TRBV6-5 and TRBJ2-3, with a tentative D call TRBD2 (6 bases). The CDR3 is CASSLTGELWDTQYF. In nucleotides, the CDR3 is TGTGCCAGCAGTTTGACGGGAGAGCTTTGGGATACGCAGTATTTT.